Presented here are 32 T cell receptor beta chains from one specimen sequenced in a study of CD8+CD57+ T cells in acquired aplastic anemia. TCR beta VDJ and CDR3 were profiled, and genomic DNA was the template. TCRdb used MiXCR to reprocess the reads, holding one entry per CDR3 protein. The sample consists of some 410,000 distinct CDR3 sequences, roughly 68% of them appearing once. Sequenced material: sorted CD4+, CD8+, or CD8+CD57+ T cells (not recorded which) from PBMCs. Receptors were obtained from a human donor in good health, serving as a control.

Notes on this clonotype: A read error may produce the germline difference seen at one junction end. The chain employs TRBV7-2 and TRBJ2-1; D remains ambiguous. The CDR3 consists of 14 residues. In germline, CDR1 is SGHTA, CDR2 FQGNSA. CDR3 region: CASRVGRKSTEEFF. DNA of the CDR3: TGTGCCAGCAGGGTGGGCAGGAAAAGCACTGAGGAGTTCTTC.

The sample holds a few counts of this clonotype. The chain employs TRBV24-1 and TRBJ2-3; D is possibly TRBD2 (5 bases). The CDR3 is 14 amino acids. CDR1 KGHDR and CDR2 SFDVKD come from the germline V gene. Trimming shortened V by 7 bases and J by 3 bases, and 13 bases separated the two germline ends. As DNA, the CDR3 is TGTGCCACCAGCACATTCTCGGGAACAGATACGCAGTATTTT. Translation gives CATSTFSGTDTQYF.

This clonotype occurred a few times. This sequence joins TRBV19 and TRBJ1-2; 7 bases line up with TRBD1. Germline loops: CDR1 LNHDA, CDR2 SQIVND (reference sequence). With 3 bases clipped from V and 5 bases from J, the junction kept 6 bases outside the gene matches. This CDR3 contains 14 residues. The CDR3 bases are TGTGCCAGTAGTATCGTGGGACAGCCTTATGGCTACACCTTC. Its translation: CASSIVGQPYGYTF.

In this sample, this clonotype turned up a few times. This sequence joins TRBV25-1 and TRBJ2-7; 7 bases are shared with TRBD1. The CDR3 spans 15 residues. CDR1 is MGHDK, CDR2 SYGVNS, per germline. The V and J ends lost 2 bases and 5 bases, in that order; junction bases with no gene match: 9. The DNA of the CDR3 is TGTGCCAGCAGTGAAGCGAAGGGGGCTAGGGACGAGCAGTACTTC. Translation gives CASSEAKGARDEQYF.

This clonotype has a count of ten or more. The gene calls are TRBV12-3 or TRBV12-4 and TRBJ1-4; the D gene is possibly TRBD1 (6 bases). V lost 7 bases to trimming and J lost 7 bases, with 22 bases between them. This CDR3 is built from 16 residues. The CDR3 sequence: CASTHRSGRGFEKLFF. The CDR3, as DNA: TGTGCCAGCACCCACCGATCTGGCAGGGGTTTTGAAAAACTGTTTTTT.

This clonotype occurred many times. This rearrangement joins TRBV5-1 to TRBJ2-1; D tentatively reads TRBD1 or TRBD2 (6 bases each). This CDR3 is built from 14 residues. Germline assignment: CDR1 SGHRS and CDR2 YFSETQ. The ends were cut back, 1 base at V and 6 bases at J, with 11 bases in the middle. The CDR3 bases are TGCGCCAGCAGCTTGCCGGGGGCCGGCAATGAGCAGTTCTTC. Translating gives CASSLPGAGNEQFF.

This clonotype has more than one count but fewer than ten. The CDR3 region is CAISASSGSKSGADTQYF. For the CDR3, the DNA is TGTGCCATCAGTGCGTCTAGCGGGAGCAAGTCAGGGGCAGATACGCAGTATTTT. This chain uses TRBV10-3 with TRBJ2-3; 10 nucleotides align to TRBD2. Germline CDR1 ENHRY, CDR2 SYGVKD. The CDR3 is made up of 18 amino acids. Trimming removed 4 bases from V and 4 bases from J; junction bases left unmatched: 14.

Concerning this clonotype itself: Likely a read error: the CDR3 ends without its conserved phenylalanine or tryptophan. Because the CDR3's place on the DNA is in doubt, the DNA is left out and the CDR3 is given as listed by TCRdb. This chain links TRBV7-8 with TRBJ1-2. Germline V gene lookup returns CDR1 SGHVS and CDR2 FQNEAQ. The CDR3 has 13 amino acids, counting both end residues. CDR3 sequence reads: CASSLAPGPYDQY.

This clonotype was seen at least ten times. The chain joins TRBV13 to TRBJ1-6; unclear D gene. Germline assignment: CDR1 PRHDT and CDR2 FYEKMQ (reference sequence). The V end was cut by 1 base, the J end by 10 bases, with 14 bases between. The CDR3 loop spans 15 amino acids. The CDR3 loop is CASSLVVDGDSPLHF. The CDR3 region has the DNA TGTGCCAGCAGCTTAGTGGTGGACGGTGACTCACCCCTCCACTTT.

This chain links TRBV9 with TRBJ2-7; a weak D match, TRBD2 (5 bases). Germline V lookup: CDR1 SGDLS, CDR2 YYNGEE. The CDR3 is made up of 14 amino acids. V was pared by 0 bases and J by 5 bases, with 12 bases between. The CDR3 DNA reads TGTGCCAGCAGCGTAGGGGCAGACGGGGACGAGCAGTACTTC. This encodes CASSVGADGDEQYF.

The CDR3, as DNA: TGCAGTGCTGCGACTAGCGGGGGGCCTCAAGAGACCCAGTACTTC. As protein: CSAATSGGPQETQYF. J is TRBJ2-5 and V is TRBV20-1; 13 nucleotides line up with TRBD2. In germline, CDR1 is DFQATT, CDR2 SNEGSKA (reference sequence). The junction had 5 bases not matched to a gene; V was cut back by 5 bases and J by 2 bases. CDR3 length equals 15 residues.

The CDR3 DNA is TGTGCCAGCAGCTTACAGGGGGCGCCTGGTTCGCGGGTC. Protein: CASSLQGAPGSRV. This rearrangement joins TRBV9 to TRBJ2-7; TRBD1 matches 9 bases. Germline V gene lookup returns CDR1 SGDLS and CDR2 YYNGEE. CDR3 length equals 13 residues.

A remark on this clonotype: The junction and the germline gene differ at one end; a read error may be behind it. The chain combines TRBV10-3 with TRBJ2-7, with 7 bases identical to TRBD2. Germline V CDR1 and CDR2: ENHRY, SYGVKD. The CDR3 runs 13 residues. CDR3 amino acids: CGLAGQGIYEQYF. The CDR3 coding sequence is TGCGGCTTAGCGGGTCAGGGTATCTACGAGCAGTACTTC.

This clonotype was counted many times. This sequence joins TRBV13 and TRBJ1-6, with D unresolved. This CDR3 spans 13 amino acids. The germline CDR1 and CDR2 sequences are PRHDT and FYEKMQ (reference sequence). The V end lost 0 bases, the J end lost 5 bases, and 2 bases lay between the germline ends. The CDR3 loop is CASSLGNNSPLHF. CDR3 sequence (DNA): TGTGCCAGCAGCTTAGGTAATAATTCACCCCTCCACTTT.

With regard to this clonotype: At one of its ends the junction is not consistent with the germline gene, which may arise from a read error. The chain uses TRBV5-1 and TRBJ2-7, with D perhaps given as TRBD1 or TRBD2 (6 bases each). The CDR3 totals 12 residues. CDR1 is SGHRS and CDR2 is YFSETQ in the germline V gene. The CDR3 DNA is TGTGCCAGCAGCCCTCACGGAGGGGACACGTACTTC. Residues: CASSPHGGDTYF.

This clonotype was observed once. Given the absence of the conserved phenylalanine or tryptophan at the CDR3 end, a read error is likely. The V and J genes are TRBV2 and TRBJ2-7, with 8 bases matching TRBD2. CDR3 length equals 15 residues. Unmatched junction bases numbered 13, after V lost 6 bases and J lost 6 bases. The germline V gene encodes CDR1 SNHLY and CDR2 FYNNEI. DNA of the CDR3: TGTGCCAGCAGCCCAGCAGACCGGGGGGGCAGCGAGCAGTACGGC. Translation gives CASSPADRGGSEQYG.

The chain recombines TRBV7-2 with TRBJ1-2, with TRBD1 as a possible D gene (6 bases). The germline V and J ends were trimmed by 2 bases and 8 bases, with 24 bases remaining between them. The CDR3 sequence is 17 residues long. Per germline, CDR1 SGHTA and CDR2 FQGNSA. CDR3 coding DNA: TGTGCCAGCAGCTTATCGTCTGGGGGCCATGGCTACACCGGCTACACCTTC. Amino acids: CASSLSSGGHGYTGYTF.

This clonotype was seen many times. The V gene is TRBV12-3 or TRBV12-4, the J gene TRBJ1-1, with 10 bases fitting TRBD1. This CDR3 spans 12 amino acids. Trimming took 5 bases from V and 11 from J; bases not matched to a gene: 5. This CDR3 is CASSEGQGSAFF. The CDR3 nucleotides read TGTGCCAGCAGTGAGGGACAGGGGTCCGCTTTCTTT.

The V and J genes are TRBV2 and TRBJ2-7, with D unresolved. The CDR3 spans 16 residues. Germline loops: CDR1 SNHLY, CDR2 FYNNEI. V lost 6 bases and J 0 bases, leaving 18 bases between the germline ends. The CDR3 DNA sequence: TGTGCCAGCAGCGCACCGACCAGCAGGACCTCCTACGAGCAGTACTTC. Translation gives CASSAPTSRTSYEQYF.

A note on this clonotype: The junction does not match germline at one end; this may be a read error. This sequence joins TRBV7-8 and TRBJ1-4; D may be TRBD1 (5 bases). Germline V gene data show CDR1 as SGHVS and CDR2 as FQNEAQ. This CDR3 is 14 amino acids long. In DNA form, the CDR3 reads TGTGCCAGCGGTGGGTCAGGGTATGGGGCCAACGTCCTGTTT. Its protein is CASGGSGYGANVLF.

This clonotype has a handful of counts. V and J are TRBV10-3 and TRBJ2-3; D ambiguous. Trimming pared 5 bases from V and 4 bases from J, leaving 10 bases between. CDR3 length equals 13 residues. Looked up from germline, CDR1 is ENHRY and CDR2 is SYGVKD. The CDR3 protein is CAISTLAADTQYF. In DNA form, the CDR3 reads TGTGCCATCAGTACCCTGGCAGCAGATACGCAGTATTTT.

J is TRBJ1-2 and V is TRBV5-6; D is perhaps TRBD1 (5 bases). V was trimmed by 5 bases and J by 5 bases, leaving 16 bases between them. In germline, CDR1 is SGHDT, CDR2 YYEEEE. The CDR3 is made up of 14 amino acids. CDR3 in DNA: TGTGCCAGCAGTTCGACGGGGCCACCGTATGGCTACACCTTC. Protein: CASSSTGPPYGYTF. The full variable domain, completed using reference TRBV5-6 and TRBJ1-2, is DAGVTQSPTHLIKTRGQQVTLRCSPKSGHDTVSWYQQALGQGPQFIFQYYEEEERQRGNFPDRFSGHQFPNYSSELNVNALLLGDSALYLCASSSTGPPYGYTFGSGTRLTVV.

This chain links TRBV6-1 with TRBJ2-1; no definite D call. The CDR3 has 13 amino acids. The V end was cut by 9 bases, the J end by 5 bases, with 14 bases between. The germline CDR1 and CDR2 sequences are MNHNS and SASEGT. CDR3 in DNA: TGTGCCAGTAGTCCAGCCCTCCACAATGAGCAGTTCTTC. Translating gives CASSPALHNEQFF.

Details on this clonotype: Because the CDR3 is missing its conserved closing phenylalanine or tryptophan, this is likely a read error. Because the CDR3's place on the DNA is in doubt, the DNA is left out and the CDR3 is given as listed by TCRdb. This rearrangement joins TRBV2 to TRBJ1-5. From its first to its last residue, the CDR3 has 15 amino acids. Germline V gives CDR1 SNHLY, CDR2 FYNNEI. This CDR3 is CASSDRTSGGHPSTL.

Notes on this clonotype: The conserved phenylalanine or tryptophan is not found at the CDR3 terminus, so this likely reflects a read error. This rearrangement joins TRBV9 to TRBJ1-2; the D is unclear. The CDR3 extends over 13 amino acids. In germline, CDR1 is SGDLS, CDR2 YYNGEE. The V end lost 0 bases, the J end lost 3 bases, and 6 bases lay between the germline ends. CDR3 amino acids: CASSVASDYGYTL. For the CDR3, the DNA is TGTGCCAGCAGCGTAGCAAGCGACTATGGCTACACCCTC.

Note on this clonotype: At one end, the junction sequence differs from germline, possibly due to a read error. The chain links TRBV20-1 to TRBJ1-2; 7 nucleotides agree with TRBD1. Germline loops: CDR1 DFQATT, CDR2 SNEGSKA (reference sequence). The CDR3 is 12 residues long. CDR3 nucleotides: TGCAGCGTTCACGACAGGGCGGGTGGCAACACCTTC. Amino acids: CSVHDRAGGNTF.

This clonotype has just a few counts. CDR3 region: CASSIGGLTGELFF. DNA of the CDR3: TGTGCCAGTAGTATAGGAGGTTTAACCGGGGAGCTGTTTTTT. The V and J genes are TRBV19 and TRBJ2-2; the D is unclear. Germline values: CDR1 LNHDA, CDR2 SQIVND (reference sequence). V lost 1 base and J lost 5, with 8 bases in between. CDR3 size: 14 residues.

A remark on this clonotype: The CDR3 does not close with the conserved phenylalanine or tryptophan, likely indicating a read error. It is unclear where the CDR3 begins or ends on the DNA, so no DNA is shown, and the CDR3 is as TCRdb lists it. The chain joins TRBV7-9 to TRBJ2-7. 12 amino acids form the CDR3, both terminal residues included. Germline V gene data show CDR1 as SEHNR and CDR2 as FQNEAQ (reference sequence). CDR3 in amino acids: CASSLISWGHYL.

This clonotype was seen many times. The rearrangement uses TRBV6-6 and TRBJ1-2; D is undetermined. CDR3 length: 13 residues. The V end was cut by 5 bases, the J end by 2 bases, with 9 bases between. CDR1 is MNHNY and CDR2 is SVGAGI in the germline V gene (reference sequence). The CDR3 bases are TGTGCCAGCAGTCGAGGACGGAACTATGGCTACACCTTC. It specifies CASSRGRNYGYTF.

The chain uses TRBV27 and TRBJ2-7; D is possibly TRBD2 (5 bases). This CDR3 spans 14 amino acids. The V end was cut by 6 bases, the J end by 5 bases, with 17 bases between. CDR1 and CDR2 (germline): MNHEY, SMNVEV (reference sequence). The CDR3 region has the DNA TGTGCCAGCAGAAAAACGGGGAAAATTAACGAGCAGTACTTC. This sequence encodes CASRKTGKINEQYF.

The chain employs TRBV5-1 and TRBJ2-5; D unclear. Germline V lookup: CDR1 SGHRS, CDR2 YFSETQ. Trimming stripped 6 bases from V and 8 bases from J, with 14 bases between. This CDR3 comprises 12 residues. DNA of the CDR3: TGCGCCAGCACCTTAGACCGAGCCACCCAGTACTTC. This gives the protein CASTLDRATQYF.

On this clonotype itself: As the CDR3 is not closed by the conserved phenylalanine or tryptophan, this likely results from a read error. This chain uses TRBV7-2 with TRBJ1-2; perhaps TRBD1 as D (6 bases). Germline V CDR1 and CDR2: SGHTA, FQGNSA. The CDR3 length is 13 residues. Here the CDR3 reads CAGSPHRDNGYTV. In nucleotides, the CDR3 is TGTGCCGGCAGCCCGCACAGGGACAATGGCTACACCGTG.